This T cell receptor (beta chain) stems from a study of shared clonotypes between healthy human individuals. With ten immunoSEQ deep assay plates, unsorted PBMC DNA underwent sequencing. In the authors' methods: Because ImmunoSEQ provided only junction sequences with no quality scores, the filtering differed. Here immunoSEQ multiplex PCR was the method, and the copy in TCRdb shows in-frame clones only, minus some. V and J calls plus clone size are reproduced from that table; the DNA served to infer D and trimming. The sample consists of roughly 500,000 clones, roughly 80% of them appearing once. The TCR sequence derives from a woman in her thirties or forties in good health. Some clones in this sample may be carry-over from other donors' samples. Sequencing was carried out using PBMCs.

CDR3 loop: CASSGGRAVETQYF. In DNA, the CDR3 is TGTGCCAGCAGTGGGGGCAGGGCAGTAGAGACCCAGTACTTC. The rearrangement links TRBV2 to TRBJ2-5; D is possibly TRBD1 (5 bases). V dropped 4 bases and J dropped 4 bases, with 13 bases sitting between them. There are 14 residues in the CDR3. In germline, CDR1 is SNHLY, CDR2 FYNNEI.